The clone carrying this T cell receptor (beta chain) was recorded at least ten times. The sample originates from a study of T cells in Graves' hyperthyroidism and ophthalmopathy. Looking at the study overall: Peripheral blood collection took place at initial diagnosis, before any treatment.

Diagnosing involved the use of clinical symptoms, serum thyroxine and TRAb, thyroid ultrasound and orbital computed tomography. TCR beta CDR3 sequences were amplified from RNA transcripts. TCR CDR3 underwent first-round RT-PCR with the HTBI primer set. MiXCR, applied by TCRdb to the multiplex PCR reads, yields one record per CDR3 protein. The sample has about 420,000 distinct CDR3 sequences; around 16% are singletons. V lost 9 bases and J 4 bases, leaving 7 bases between the germline ends. The CDR3 totals 11 residues. Germline-derived CDR1 and CDR2 are SNHLY and FYNNEI. The receptor comes from a woman aged 18-29 years with Graves' hyperthyroidism. The chain carries TRBV2 and TRBJ1-5; no firm D call. The sequenced sample consisted of blood. CDR3 sequence (DNA): TGTGCCAGAGGCGGTAATCAGCCCCAGCATTTT. Residues: CARGGNQPQHF.